The 14 T cell receptor beta chains in this list originate from one sample, sequenced in a study of cytomegalovirus exposure and HLA in healthy donors. Only in-frame clones appear in the TCRdb table, and some are missing; sequencing was by immunoSEQ multiplex PCR. The table includes some 230,000 clones, 80% to 95% detected once. The material sequenced was PBMCs. Receptors were obtained from a woman aged 18-30 years in good health and CMV-seronegative.

CDR3 amino acids: CASSLRTGVYAGELFF. The CDR3 DNA is TGTGCCAGCAGCCTCCGGACAGGTGTATACGCCGGGGAGCTGTTTTTT. The chain employs TRBV4-2 and TRBJ2-2, with 7 positions matching TRBD1. Germline V gives CDR1 LGHNA, CDR2 YNFKEQ. V trimming: 4 bases; J trimming: 6 bases; junction bases outside the gene matches: 11. This CDR3 region has 16 residues.

The rearrangement joins TRBV28 to TRBJ1-2, with D maybe TRBD1 (6 bases). Germline lookup yields CDR1 MDHEN and CDR2 SYDVKM. CDR3 length: 14 amino acids. V was pared by 1 base and J by 7 bases, with 13 bases between. The CDR3 here is CASSLYTTGSGYTF. The CDR3 coding sequence is TGTGCCAGCAGTTTATACACCACAGGGTCTGGCTACACCTTC.

The CDR3 loop is CASSWGSDSYNEQFF. The CDR3 region has the DNA TGTGCCAGCAGCTGGGGCAGTGACTCCTACAATGAGCAGTTCTTC. V is TRBV9 and J is TRBJ2-1, with a tentative D call TRBD1 (5 bases). The CDR3 contains 15 residues. V lost 4 bases to trimming and J lost 0 bases, with 11 bases between them. CDR1 SGDLS and CDR2 YYNGEE come from the germline V gene. The whole variable domain, remainder taken from reference TRBV9 and TRBJ2-1, is DSGVTQTPKHLITATGQRVTLRCSPRSGDLSVYWYQQSLDQGLQFLIQYYNGEERAKGNILERFSAQQFPDLHSELNLSSLELGDSALYFCASSWGSDSYNEQFFGPGTRLTVL.

The rearrangement joins TRBV10-1 to TRBJ2-5; possible D gene TRBD2, 6 bases. Germline-derived CDR1 and CDR2 are WNHNN and SYGVQD (reference sequence). CDR3 length: 16 amino acids. Between the trimmed V and J ends, which lost 3 bases and 5 bases, there was a span of 19 bases. The CDR3 spells CASSDGATTGDETQYF. The CDR3 region has the DNA TGCGCCAGCAGTGATGGGGCCACGACGGGAGACGAGACCCAGTACTTC.

The rearrangement uses TRBV29-1 and TRBJ1-1, with D possibly being TRBD1 (5 bases). The V end lost 6 bases, the J end lost 2 bases, and 16 bases lay between the germline ends. The CDR3 extends over 14 amino acids. CDR1 and CDR2 (germline): SQVTM, ANQGSEA. The CDR3 coding sequence is TGCAGCGTCGTACAGGCGCGCAGTAACACTGAAGCTTTCTTT. Protein product: CSVVQARSNTEAFF.

This chain joins TRBV5-1 and TRBJ1-1; the match to TRBD1 covers 9 bases. This CDR3 contains 19 residues. The V gene's germline CDR1 is SGHRS and CDR2 YFSETQ. With 0 bases clipped from V and 0 bases from J, the junction kept 12 bases outside the gene matches. The CDR3 region has the DNA TGCGCCAGCAGCTTGGAAACTCCCGGGACAGGGTTAGTGAACACTGAAGCTTTCTTT. It translates to CASSLETPGTGLVNTEAFF.

V gene TRBV28 combines with J gene TRBJ2-1; 14 bases agree with TRBD2. Germline V gene lookup returns CDR1 MDHEN and CDR2 SYDVKM. V was clipped by 5 bases and J by 8 bases; unmatched bases: 5. The CDR3 extends over 15 amino acids. The chain's CDR3 is CASSPGLAGVDEQFF. The DNA of the CDR3 is TGTGCCAGCAGTCCGGGACTAGCGGGAGTCGATGAGCAGTTCTTC. Combining the CDR3 with reference TRBV28 and TRBJ2-1 gives the whole variable domain DVKVTQSSRYLVKRTGEKVFLECVQDMDHENMFWYRQDPGLGLRLIYFSYDVKMKEKGDIPEGYSVSREKKERFSLILESASTNQTSMYLCASSPGLAGVDEQFFGPGTRLTVL.

V is TRBV28 and J is TRBJ2-2, with TRBD2 identical over 9 bases. Germline V gene sequence: CDR1 MDHEN, CDR2 SYDVKM. The CDR3 covers 15 residues. With 7 bases clipped from V and 6 bases from J, the junction kept 9 bases outside the gene matches. The CDR3 sequence is CASKPGLAGAGELFF. DNA of the CDR3: TGTGCCAGCAAGCCGGGACTAGCTGGTGCCGGGGAGCTGTTTTTT.

The chain joins TRBV18 to TRBJ2-3; 8 bases agree with TRBD2. V gave up 3 bases and J gave up 1 base; unmatched junction bases: 9. CDR1 and CDR2 from the germline V gene are KGHSH and LQKENI. This CDR3 is built from 17 residues. CDR3 sequence reads: CASSPIPSGLGTDTQYF. The CDR3 DNA sequence: TGTGCCAGCTCACCGATTCCTAGCGGGTTGGGCACAGATACGCAGTATTTT.

The chain has TRBV7-9 and TRBJ2-7, with 12 bases fitting TRBD2. The V segment lost 4 bases and the J segment 3 bases; nucleotides outside the gene matches: 4. This CDR3 spans 15 amino acids. In germline, CDR1 is SEHNR, CDR2 FQNEAQ (reference sequence). The CDR3 DNA follows: TGTGCCAGCAGCTACGGACTAGCGGGGATCTACGAGCAGTACTTC. Its translation is CASSYGLAGIYEQYF.

The V gene is TRBV19, the J gene TRBJ1-4; the D is unclear. The CDR3 runs to 18 residues. Germline V CDR1 and CDR2: LNHDA, SQIVND (reference sequence). V lost 3 bases and J 2 bases, leaving 19 bases between the germline ends. CDR3 protein: CASSMYSKLGSTNEKLFF. The CDR3, as DNA: TGTGCCAGTAGTATGTATAGCAAGTTAGGATCTACTAATGAAAAACTGTTTTTT.

J is TRBJ2-5 and V is TRBV11-2; 7 nucleotides line up with TRBD1. CDR1 SGHAT and CDR2 FQNNGV come from the germline V gene. The CDR3 totals 15 residues. With 3 bases clipped from V and 5 bases from J, the junction kept 9 bases outside the gene matches. The CDR3 sequence: CASSLTTGDMETQYF. Written as DNA, the CDR3 is TGTGCCAGCAGCTTGACCACAGGGGACATGGAGACCCAGTACTTC.

CDR3 loop: CASSQDFPAGQKLFF. The CDR3, as DNA: TGTGCCAGCAGCCAAGATTTCCCGGCTGGGCAAAAACTGTTTTTT. The V and J genes are TRBV14 and TRBJ1-4, with D unclear. CDR3 size: 15 residues. The germline gives CDR1 SGHDN, CDR2 FVKESK. Trimming removed 0 bases at V and 9 bases at J, with 14 bases between.

V and J are TRBV28 and TRBJ1-2; D call uncertain. V lost 6 bases and J lost 3, with 17 bases in between. The germline V gene encodes CDR1 MDHEN and CDR2 SYDVKM. The CDR3 loop spans 15 amino acids. The CDR3 DNA sequence: TGTGCCAGCAGCCGTGGGCTGCGGGAGGACTATGGCTACACCTTC. Translation: CASSRGLREDYGYTF.